This T cell receptor beta chain was identified during a study of CD8 T cells in ankylosing spondylitis. TCRdb re-called the 5' RACE reads with MiXCR, one entry per CDR3 protein. The data hold nearly 250,000 distinct CDR3 sequences, with approximately 30% observed a single time. To note about this clonotype: The antigen remains undetermined.

CDR1 is SGHVS, CDR2 FQNEAQ, per germline. The CDR3 is made up of 14 amino acids. V lost 5 bases and J lost 2, with 13 bases in between. Points from the study as a whole: Past research had described some motif variants in reactive arthritis synovial fluid and blood.

This receptor was identified in a male donor with ankylosing spondylitis or in good health (not recorded which). Material: blood, either unsorted or a sorted T cell fraction (not recorded which). This sequence joins TRBV7-8 and TRBJ2-7; D call uncertain. For the CDR3, the DNA is TGTGCCAGCAGCGCCTCCGGGTTAGCCTACGAGCAGTACTTC. Translation: CASSASGLAYEQYF.